This entry features one T cell receptor (beta chain) sequence. The data derive from a study of blood T cell repertoires in COVID-19. On the study more broadly: In each case, the material was cDNA or gDNA derived from T cells, B-cell-depleted T cells, or PBMCs.

Some clones are missing from TCRdb's copy, which holds only in-frame ones; the method was immunoSEQ multiplex PCR. This table holds 75,000 to 100,000 clones, about four fifths found once. Germline V lookup: CDR1 MNHEY, CDR2 SVGAGI. The CDR3 extends over 15 amino acids. With V trimmed by 0 bases and J by 5 bases, 6 bases remained unmatched. Sequencing input: peripheral blood. The sequence came from a man aged 45-60 years with active or convalescent COVID-19. This chain joins TRBV6-5 and TRBJ2-5; 7 bases map to TRBD1. The CDR3 nucleotides read TGTGCCAGCAGTTACTCCGACAGGGCTCCGGAGACCCAGTACTTC. The encoded protein is CASSYSDRAPETQYF.